This entry features one TCR beta chain sequence. The sample comes from a study of blood T cell repertoires in COVID-19. V lost 5 bases and J 4 bases, leaving 12 bases between the germline ends. Per the germline V gene, CDR1 is SGHVS and CDR2 is FQNEAQ. The CDR3 has 15 residues. The data were produced by immunoSEQ multiplex PCR, yet TCRdb's version contains in-frame clones alone and is incomplete. The profile shows around 260,000 clones, around 82% of them singletons. The sequence was obtained from a woman aged 45-65 years who had recovered from COVID-19. Sequencing used peripheral blood. The J gene is TRBJ1-6, the V gene TRBV7-8; TRBD1 is a possible D gene (6 bases). The chain's CDR3 is CASSIRDIYNSPLHF. The CDR3 DNA follows: TGTGCCAGCAGCATTAGGGACATTTATAATTCACCCCTCCACTTT.